This note documents a single TCR beta chain sequence. J gave up 4 bases and V 4 bases, and 4 bases lay outside the gene matches. CDR3 length equals 14 residues. Germline V CDR1 and CDR2: SQVTM, ANQGSEA. The sample comes from a study of T-cell reconstitution after alpha-beta-depleted transplantation in children. Researchers prepared the TCRbeta library using unique molecular identifiers, the study reports. TCRdb passed the PCR reads through MiXCR, listing each CDR3 protein once. This table holds approximately 47,000 distinct CDR3 sequences, about 50% found once. This material consisted of peripheral blood, taken before TCRalphabeta/CD19-depleted stem cell transplant. This receptor was obtained from a boy under two years old with SCID, due to receive a stem cell transplant. V gene TRBV29-1 combines with J gene TRBJ1-5, with 10 bases lining up with TRBD1. Written as DNA, the CDR3 is TGCAGCGTTGCCTTGGGACAGGGGAATCAGCCCCAGCATTTT. Amino acids: CSVALGQGNQPQHF.